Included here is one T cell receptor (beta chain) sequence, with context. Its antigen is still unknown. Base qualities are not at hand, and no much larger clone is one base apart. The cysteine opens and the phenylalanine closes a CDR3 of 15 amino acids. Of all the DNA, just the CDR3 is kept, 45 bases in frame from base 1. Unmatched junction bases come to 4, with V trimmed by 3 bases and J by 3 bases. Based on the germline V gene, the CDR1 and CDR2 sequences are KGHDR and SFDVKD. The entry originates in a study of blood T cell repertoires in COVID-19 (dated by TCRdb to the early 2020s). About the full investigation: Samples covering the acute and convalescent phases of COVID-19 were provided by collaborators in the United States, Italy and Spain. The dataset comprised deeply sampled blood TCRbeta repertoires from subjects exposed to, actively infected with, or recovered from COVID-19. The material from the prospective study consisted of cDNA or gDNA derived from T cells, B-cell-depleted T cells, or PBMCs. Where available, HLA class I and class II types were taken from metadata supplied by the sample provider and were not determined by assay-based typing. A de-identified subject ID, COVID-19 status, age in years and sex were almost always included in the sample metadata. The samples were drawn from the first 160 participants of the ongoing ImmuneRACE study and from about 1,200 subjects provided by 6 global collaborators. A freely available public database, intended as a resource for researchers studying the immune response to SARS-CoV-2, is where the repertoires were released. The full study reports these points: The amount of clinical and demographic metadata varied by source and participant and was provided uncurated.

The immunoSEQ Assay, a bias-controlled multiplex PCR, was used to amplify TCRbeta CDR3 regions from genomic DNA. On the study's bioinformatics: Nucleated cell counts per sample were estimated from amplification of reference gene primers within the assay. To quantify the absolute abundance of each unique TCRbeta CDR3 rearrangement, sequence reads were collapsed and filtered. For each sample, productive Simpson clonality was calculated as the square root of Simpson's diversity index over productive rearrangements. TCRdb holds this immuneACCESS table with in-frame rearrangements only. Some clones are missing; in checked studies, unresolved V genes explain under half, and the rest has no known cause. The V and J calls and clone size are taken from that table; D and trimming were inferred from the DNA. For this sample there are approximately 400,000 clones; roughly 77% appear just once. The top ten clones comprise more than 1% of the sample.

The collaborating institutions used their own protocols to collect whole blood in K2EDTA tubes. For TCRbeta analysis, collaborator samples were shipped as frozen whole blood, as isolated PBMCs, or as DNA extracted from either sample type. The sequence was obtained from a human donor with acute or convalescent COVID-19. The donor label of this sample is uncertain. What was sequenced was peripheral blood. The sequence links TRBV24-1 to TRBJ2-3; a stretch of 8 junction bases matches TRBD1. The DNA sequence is TGTGCCACCAGTGATACAGGGGGTCCGACAGATACGCAGTATTTT. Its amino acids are CATSDTGGPTDTQYF.